This TCR beta chain was identified in a study of blood T cell repertoires in COVID-19. The germline V and J ends were trimmed by 2 bases and 4 bases, with 7 bases remaining between them. This CDR3 is 13 amino acids long. CDR1 and CDR2 (germline): SGHRS, YFSETQ. Sequenced by immunoSEQ multiplex PCR; TCRdb stores in-frame clones only, minus some. The sample holds approximately 100,000 clones; about 64% are singletons and the top ten take 0.8% to 1%. The sequencing sample was made of peripheral blood. The V and J genes are TRBV5-1 and TRBJ2-1; D might be TRBD1 (5 bases). This TCR came from a human donor with acute or convalescent COVID-19. The donor label of this sample is uncertain. Written as DNA, the CDR3 is TGCGCCAGCAGCTTAAGGGGATACAATGAGCAGTTCTTC. This gives the protein CASSLRGYNEQFF.